Each of the 8 T cell receptor beta chains below was sequenced from the same sample in a study of blood T cell repertoires in COVID-19. Sequencing was performed with immunoSEQ multiplex PCR; in TCRdb, only in-frame clones are kept and a portion is missing. The sample shows some 150,000 clones, about four fifths of them seen only once. What was sequenced was peripheral blood. The source is a human donor with acute or convalescent COVID-19. The donor label of this sample is uncertain.

The chain recombines TRBV30 with TRBJ1-4; unclear D gene. V was cut by 1 base and J by 3 bases, with 9 bases left in between. The CDR3 has 14 residues. CDR1 and CDR2 (germline): GTSNPN, SVGIG (reference sequence). CDR3 sequence reads: CAWSDGSPNEKLFF. The CDR3 DNA reads TGTGCCTGGAGTGATGGGAGTCCTAATGAAAAACTGTTTTTT. Full variable domain (missing parts from reference TRBV30 and TRBJ1-4): SQTIHQWPATLVQPVGSPLSLECTVEGTSNPNLYWYRQAAGRGLQLLFYSVGIGQISSEVPQNLSASRPQDRQFILSSKKLLLSDSGFYLCAWSDGSPNEKLFFGSGTQLSVL.

The chain couples TRBV7-2 to TRBJ2-7; 9 nucleotides align to TRBD2. Looked up from germline, CDR1 is SGHTA and CDR2 is FQGNSA. The CDR3 runs 18 residues. V lost 0 bases, J lost 3 bases, and 12 bases stayed unmatched. CDR3 residues: CASSLAASGVSALYEQYF. The CDR3 DNA reads TGTGCCAGCAGCTTAGCGGCTAGCGGGGTCTCTGCCCTCTACGAGCAGTACTTC.

The chain couples TRBV19 to TRBJ1-2; 11 bases match TRBD1. CDR1 is LNHDA, CDR2 SQIVND, per germline (reference sequence). This CDR3 contains 14 residues. After removal of 7 bases from V and 4 bases from J, the junction contained 5 bases not matched to a gene. In DNA, the CDR3 is TGTGCCAGTAATGGACAGGGGGCGAGCTATGGCTACACCTTC. As protein: CASNGQGASYGYTF.

The chain is built from TRBV27 and TRBJ2-7; 7 bases align to TRBD1. The length of the CDR3 is 14 residues. CDR1 is MNHEY, CDR2 SMNVEV, per germline (reference sequence). V shed 5 bases and J 0 bases; nucleotides not matched to a gene: 4. The CDR3 region has the DNA TGTGCCAGCAGTATTCGACAGGGCTCCTACGAGCAGTACTTC. Protein product: CASSIRQGSYEQYF.

V gene TRBV14 combines with J gene TRBJ2-7; possible D gene TRBD1, 5 bases. There are 12 residues in the CDR3. From germline, CDR1 is SGHDN and CDR2 FVKESK. V lost 0 bases and J lost 9, with 9 bases in between. The CDR3 region has the DNA TGTGCCAGCAGCCAAGAAGGGGTTAGGCAGTACTTC. As protein: CASSQEGVRQYF.

V usage is TRBV29-1 and J usage is TRBJ1-1, with TRBD1 as a possible D gene (5 bases). Germline CDR1 and CDR2: SQVTM and ANQGSEA. The CDR3 loop spans 13 amino acids. The ends were cut back, 3 bases at V and 1 base at J, with 9 bases in the middle. This chain's CDR3 is CSVELGGNTEAFF. The CDR3 DNA reads as TGCAGCGTTGAGTTGGGGGGGAACACTGAAGCTTTCTTT. Full variable domain (outside the CDR3, taken from reference TRBV29-1 and TRBJ1-1): SAVISQKPSRDICQRGTSLTIQCQVDSQVTMMFWYRQQPGQSLTLIATANQGSEATYESGFVIDKFPISRPNLTFSTLTVSNMSPEDSSIYLCSVELGGNTEAFFGQGTRLTVV.

This clone was recorded many times. The CDR3 nucleotides read TGTGCCAGTAGTGGGATGGGAGAGTTGTTTTTT. The encoded protein is CASSGMGELFF. V is TRBV19 and J is TRBJ1-4, with D hard to call. This CDR3 is built from 11 residues. Between the trimmed V and J ends, which lost 5 bases and 15 bases, there was a span of 13 bases. CDR1 LNHDA and CDR2 SQIVND come from the germline V gene (reference sequence).

V gene TRBV9 combines with J gene TRBJ2-1; TRBD2 aligns across 13 bases. Germline loops: CDR1 SGDLS, CDR2 YYNGEE. J lost 4 bases, V lost 1 base, and 5 bases had no gene match. This CDR3 comprises 17 residues. The CDR3 reads CASSVTSGRDIYNEQFF. The CDR3 region has the DNA TGTGCCAGCAGCGTAACTAGCGGGAGGGATATTTACAATGAGCAGTTCTTC. The full variable domain, its missing parts supplied by reference TRBV9 and TRBJ2-1, is DSGVTQTPKHLITATGQRVTLRCSPRSGDLSVYWYQQSLDQGLQFLIQYYNGEERAKGNILERFSAQQFPDLHSELNLSSLELGDSALYFCASSVTSGRDIYNEQFFGPGTRLTVL.